The 2 T cell receptor beta chains listed next were all sequenced from one sample in a study of T cell changes during pregnancy in multiple sclerosis. Libraries were prepared by immunoSEQ multiplex PCR; TCRdb keeps only in-frame clonotypes and omits some of them. The sample lists 72,000 or so clones; approximately 93% were seen once. The starting material was peripheral blood, obtained in the second trimester of pregnancy. These receptors were taken from a female donor with multiple sclerosis, enrolled in a pregnancy study.

The rearrangement links TRBV9 to TRBJ2-3; D unresolved. The germline V gene has CDR1 SGDLS and CDR2 YYNGEE. Trimming took 3 bases from V and 7 from J, leaving 15 bases between them. This CDR3 contains 14 residues. The CDR3 bases are TGTGCCAGCAGCGCGCCATTATTGAACTATACGCAGTATTTT. Translation gives CASSAPLLNYTQYF.

The chain links TRBV5-4 to TRBJ2-7; 7 nucleotides line up with TRBD2. Germline V gives CDR1 SGHNT, CDR2 YYREEE (reference sequence). The CDR3 totals 14 residues. V dropped 3 bases and J dropped 5; count of bases not matched to a gene: 8. The CDR3 coding sequence is TGTGCCAGCAGCTCCGCGGGGGTAACGCACGAGCAGTACTTC. Translated: CASSSAGVTHEQYF.